These 9 T cell receptor beta chains came from one sample sequenced in a study of blood T cell repertoires in COVID-19. Sequencing used immunoSEQ multiplex PCR; TCRdb keeps in-frame clones, though not all of them. The sample gives 330,000 or so clones, roughly 86% of which show up once; 1.9% is in the top ten. Sequenced input: PBMCs or T cells enriched from blood (not recorded which). The receptors were gathered from a middle-aged man in a cohort exposed to, infected with or recovered from COVID-19 (not recorded which).

This chain links TRBV5-4 with TRBJ1-4; D possibly corresponds to TRBD1 (5 bases). Germline CDR1 reads SGHNT; CDR2 reads YYREEE (reference sequence). Trimming cost V 0 bases and J 0 bases, with 18 bases left between them. The CDR3 runs 19 residues. This chain's CDR3 is CASSLAGRRSGATNEKLFF. CDR3 nucleotide sequence: TGTGCCAGCAGCTTGGCGGGACGCCGTTCGGGGGCAACTAATGAAAAACTGTTTTTT.

The CDR3, as DNA: TGTGCCAGCAGTGTTTCGGGAGCTAACTATGGCTACACCTTC. It yields the protein CASSVSGANYGYTF. The chain has TRBV2 and TRBJ1-2; no clear D. The V gene lost 4 bases and the J gene lost 0 bases, with 9 bases spanning the gap. Germline loops: CDR1 SNHLY, CDR2 FYNNEI. The CDR3 is 14 amino acids.

This chain joins TRBV19 and TRBJ1-2; no definite D call. Germline V gene data show CDR1 as LNHDA and CDR2 as SQIVND (reference sequence). The CDR3 contains 15 residues. Trimming pared 4 bases from V and 0 bases from J, leaving 12 bases between. The CDR3 reads CASSRYRDTNYGYTF. The CDR3 DNA reads as TGTGCCAGTAGTAGGTACAGAGACACTAACTATGGCTACACCTTC.

The chain links TRBV9 to TRBJ1-2; D is unresolved. The V gene's germline CDR1 is SGDLS and CDR2 YYNGEE. V was shortened by 0 bases and J by 4 bases, with 16 bases between the two germline ends. The length of the CDR3 is 16 residues. The CDR3 DNA reads TGTGCCAGCAGCGTAGGGGAGACGCGGGTGTCCTATGGCTACACCTTC. Translation gives CASSVGETRVSYGYTF.

The CDR3 is CASSFTPRETQYF. CDR3 in DNA: TGTGCCAGCAGTTTTACACCCCGAGAGACCCAGTACTTC. The chain combines TRBV6-6 with TRBJ2-5; D is undetermined. Trimming removed 4 bases from V and 4 bases from J, with 10 bases in between. Per germline, CDR1 MNHNY and CDR2 SVGAGI (reference sequence). The CDR3 is 13 amino acids.

This clone showed up just once. This chain joins TRBV19 and TRBJ1-5; D is unresolved. This CDR3 has 15 residues. V was pared by 9 bases and J by 1 base, with 16 bases between. Per the germline V gene, CDR1 is LNHDA and CDR2 is SQIVND (reference sequence). CDR3 region: CASHLRGNSNQPQHF. In nucleotides, the CDR3 is TGTGCCAGCCATCTTCGGGGAAACAGCAATCAGCCCCAGCATTTT. The full variable domain, in which reference TRBV19 and TRBJ1-5 provide the parts outside the CDR3, is DGGITQSPKYLFRKEGQNVTLSCEQNLNHDAMYWYRQDPGQGLRLIYYSQIVNDFQKGDIAEGYSVSREKKESFPLTVTSAQKNPTAFYLCASHLRGNSNQPQHFGDGTRLSIL.

The chain carries TRBV7-2 and TRBJ2-2; D gene uncertain. The CDR3 is 13 residues long. Germline-derived CDR1 and CDR2 are SGHTA and FQGNSA. Trimming left V 5 bases short and J 2 bases short, with 6 bases between. CDR3 region: CASSIINTGELFF. The DNA for the CDR3 is TGTGCCAGCAGCATAATAAACACCGGGGAGCTGTTTTTT.

V usage is TRBV6-4 and J usage is TRBJ2-2; D unclear. V lost 5 bases and J 0 bases, leaving 13 bases between the germline ends. This CDR3 has 16 amino acids. Germline V lookup: CDR1 MRHNA, CDR2 SNTAGT. CDR3 nucleotide sequence: TGTGCCAGCAGTCGTCACTTTTTCGCGAACACCGGGGAGCTGTTTTTT. It encodes CASSRHFFANTGELFF.

The chain recombines TRBV27 with TRBJ2-1; TRBD2 matches 10 bases. The CDR3 is made up of 15 amino acids. Germline-derived CDR1 and CDR2 are MNHEY and SMNVEV (reference sequence). The V segment lost 5 bases and the J segment 7 bases; nucleotides outside the gene matches: 8. The CDR3 sequence: CASSPQTSGRNEQFF. The DNA of the CDR3 is TGTGCCAGCAGTCCTCAGACTAGCGGGCGAAATGAGCAGTTCTTC.